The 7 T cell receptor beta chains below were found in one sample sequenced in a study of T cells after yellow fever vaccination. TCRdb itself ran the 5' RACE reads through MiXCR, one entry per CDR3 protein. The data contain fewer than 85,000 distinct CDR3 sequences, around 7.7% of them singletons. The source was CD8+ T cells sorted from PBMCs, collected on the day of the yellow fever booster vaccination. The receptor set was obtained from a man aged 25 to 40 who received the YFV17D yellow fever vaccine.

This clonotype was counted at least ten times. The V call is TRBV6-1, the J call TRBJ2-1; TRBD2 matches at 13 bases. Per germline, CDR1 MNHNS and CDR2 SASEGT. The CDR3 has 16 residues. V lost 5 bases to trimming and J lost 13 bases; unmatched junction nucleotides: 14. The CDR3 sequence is CASSPGLAGVLGAQFF. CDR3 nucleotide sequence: TGTGCCAGCAGTCCTGGACTAGCGGGAGTTCTGGGCGCACAGTTCTTC.

The CDR3 sequence is CASSLGTSGKGVGYEQYF. DNA for the CDR3: TGTGCCAGCAGTCTCGGGACTAGCGGGAAAGGAGTGGGGTACGAGCAGTACTTC. The chain recombines TRBV27 with TRBJ2-7; 13 bases are a match to TRBD2. There are 18 residues in the CDR3. V was clipped by 5 bases and J by 4 bases; unmatched bases: 14. Germline V gene data show CDR1 as MNHEY and CDR2 as SMNVEV (reference sequence).

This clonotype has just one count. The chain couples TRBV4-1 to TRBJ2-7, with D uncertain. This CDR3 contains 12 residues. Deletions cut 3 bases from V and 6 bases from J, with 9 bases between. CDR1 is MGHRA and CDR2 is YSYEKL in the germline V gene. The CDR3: CASSHQDGEQYF. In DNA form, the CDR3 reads TGCGCCAGCAGCCATCAGGATGGCGAGCAGTACTTC.

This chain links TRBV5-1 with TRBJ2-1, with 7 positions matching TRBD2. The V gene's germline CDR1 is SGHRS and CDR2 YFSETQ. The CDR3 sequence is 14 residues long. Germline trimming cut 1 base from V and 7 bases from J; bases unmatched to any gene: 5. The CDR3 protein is CASSLSLAENEQFF. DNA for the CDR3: TGCGCCAGCAGCTTGTCTCTAGCGGAGAATGAGCAGTTCTTC.

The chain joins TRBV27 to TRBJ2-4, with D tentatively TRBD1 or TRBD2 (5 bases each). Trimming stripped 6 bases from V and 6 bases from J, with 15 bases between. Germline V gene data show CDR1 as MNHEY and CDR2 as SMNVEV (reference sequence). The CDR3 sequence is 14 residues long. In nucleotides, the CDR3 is TGTGCCAGCAGCCGAGCCTCCGGGACAAACATTCAGTACTTC. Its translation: CASSRASGTNIQYF.

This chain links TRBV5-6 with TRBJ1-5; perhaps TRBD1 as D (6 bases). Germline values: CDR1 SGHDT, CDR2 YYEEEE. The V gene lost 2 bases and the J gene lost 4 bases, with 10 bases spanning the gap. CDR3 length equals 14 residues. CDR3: CASSLLGANQPQHF. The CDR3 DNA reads TGTGCCAGCAGCTTACTGGGGGCGAATCAGCCCCAGCATTTT.

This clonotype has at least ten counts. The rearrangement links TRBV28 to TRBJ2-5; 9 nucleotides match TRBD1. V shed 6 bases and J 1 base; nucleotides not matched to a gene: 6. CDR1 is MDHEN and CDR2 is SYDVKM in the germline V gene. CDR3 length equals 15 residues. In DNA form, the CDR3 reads TGTGCCAGCAGCCAGACAGGGGGGGTCCAAGAGACCCAGTACTTC. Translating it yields CASSQTGGVQETQYF.